These 12 T cell receptor beta chains share one sample of origin, sequenced in a study of chemoradiotherapy in HPV16-positive cancers. The table came from immunoSEQ multiplex PCR; TCRdb's copy has only in-frame clones and leaves some out. This sample carries around 15,000 clones, about two thirds of them seen once, and the ten largest clones take approximately 18%. The sample here was taken from a patient who underwent chemoradiotherapy. Receptors originate from a human donor with HPV-associated anogenital cancer.

This rearrangement joins TRBV30 to TRBJ1-5; TRBD1 aligns across 9 bases. J gave up 4 bases and V 2 bases, and 6 bases lay outside the gene matches. Germline CDR1 reads GTSNPN; CDR2 reads SVGIG (reference sequence). The CDR3 is 15 amino acids. The chain's CDR3 is CAWSHRDRVNQPQHF. The CDR3 DNA sequence: TGTGCCTGGAGTCACCGGGACAGGGTAAATCAGCCCCAGCATTTT.

This clone showed up just once. The chain uses TRBV5-1 and TRBJ2-5, with TRBD1 matching over 7 bases. The CDR3 consists of 15 residues. Germline V gene data show CDR1 as SGHRS and CDR2 as YFSETQ. J lost 2 bases, V lost 4 bases, and 8 bases had no gene match. This CDR3 reads CASSPTGARQETQYF. The CDR3 nucleotides are TGCGCCAGCAGCCCTACAGGGGCCAGGCAAGAGACCCAGTACTTC.

The V gene is TRBV2, the J gene TRBJ1-4, with unresolved D. This CDR3 spans 13 amino acids. The germline V gene encodes CDR1 SNHLY and CDR2 FYNNEI. Deletions cut 7 bases from V and 6 bases from J, with 12 bases between. CDR3 in DNA: TGTGCCAGCACGCAGGAGCTGGATGAAAAACTGTTTTTT. It specifies CASTQELDEKLFF.

The chain employs TRBV11-2 and TRBJ1-6; D ambiguous. Germline V gene data show CDR1 as SGHAT and CDR2 as FQNNGV. The CDR3 covers 14 residues. V was shortened by 1 base and J by 7 bases, with 8 bases between the two germline ends. The CDR3 nucleotides read TGTGCCAGCAGCTTAGTGGTCGGGAATTCACCCCTCCACTTT. Translated: CASSLVVGNSPLHF.

The V gene is TRBV18, the J gene TRBJ2-2; maybe TRBD1 (6 bases). V lost 4 bases and J lost 6, with 9 bases in between. The CDR3 covers 13 residues. The germline CDR1 and CDR2 sequences are KGHSH and LQKENI. CDR3 amino acids: CASSRQGPGELFF. CDR3 coding DNA: TGTGCCAGCTCACGTCAGGGGCCCGGGGAGCTGTTTTTT.

The sample holds one count of this clone. The rearrangement links TRBV4-1 to TRBJ1-1, with a tentative D call TRBD1 (6 bases). CDR3 length equals 14 residues. CDR1 is MGHRA, CDR2 YSYEKL, per germline. The V and J ends lost 3 bases and 11 bases respectively, with 19 bases between them. The CDR3 loop is CASSQAGVLGPAFF. The CDR3 nucleotides read TGCGCCAGCAGCCAGGCAGGGGTGTTGGGGCCCGCTTTCTTT.

The chain carries TRBV2 and TRBJ2-2; 10 bases align to TRBD2. Trimming removed 3 bases from V and 5 bases from J; junction bases left unmatched: 6. The CDR3 is 16 amino acids. Germline V gene lookup returns CDR1 SNHLY and CDR2 FYNNEI. The CDR3 sequence: CASSDSGGPYTGELFF. CDR3 coding DNA: TGTGCCAGCAGTGATAGCGGGGGGCCGTATACCGGGGAGCTGTTTTTT.

This clone was seen just once. The rearrangement uses TRBV6-6 and TRBJ1-1; D possibly corresponds to TRBD1 (6 bases). Trimming removed 10 bases at V and 3 bases at J, with 18 bases between. Per the germline V gene, CDR1 is MNHNY and CDR2 is SVGAGI (reference sequence). This CDR3 spans 14 amino acids. CDR3 region: CAIKSGTRDTEAFF. Written as DNA, the CDR3 is TGTGCCATCAAGTCCGGGACAAGAGACACTGAAGCTTTCTTT.

The V call is TRBV7-9, the J call TRBJ1-5, with D uncertain. The length of the CDR3 is 13 residues. Trimming took off 3 bases at V and 6 bases at J, with 9 bases between the two ends. Germline values: CDR1 SEHNR, CDR2 FQNEAQ (reference sequence). Here the CDR3 DNA reads TGTGCCAGCAGCTTTGTACAAGGTCAGCCCCAGCATTTT. Amino acid sequence: CASSFVQGQPQHF.

The chain joins TRBV1 to TRBJ2-5; whether TRBD2, the table's D call, matches the DNA was not checked. TRBV1 corresponds to a pseudogene. The CDR3 is 14 residues long. CDR3 sequence reads: CTSSNLSGGLSQYF. DNA of the CDR3: TGCACCAGCAGTAATCTTAGCGGGGGGCTGTCCCAGTACTTC.

This clone was seen a handful of times. V usage is TRBV21-1 and J usage is TRBJ2-7. TRBV21-1 corresponds to a pseudogene. The CDR3 spans 17 residues. CDR3 region: CASSKKGREVVGYEQYF. CDR3 bases: TGTGCCAGCAGCAAAAAGGGACGGGAAGTGGTCGGATACGAGCAGTACTTC.

The table lists this clone with a few counts. CDR3 residues: CAISGGANSPLHF. DNA of the CDR3: TGTGCCATCAGTGGAGGGGCTAATTCACCCCTCCACTTT. V usage is TRBV10-3 and J usage is TRBJ1-6, with D possibly matching TRBD1 (5 bases). The CDR3 contains 13 residues. The V end lost 4 bases, the J end lost 6 bases, and 7 bases lay between the germline ends. The V gene's germline CDR1 is ENHRY and CDR2 SYGVKD.